The present TCR beta chain was sequenced within a study of T cells in Graves' hyperthyroidism and ophthalmopathy. TCR beta CDR3 sequences were amplified from RNA transcripts. The HTBI primer set served for first-round RT-PCR of the TCR CDR3. TCRdb itself ran the multiplex PCR reads through MiXCR, one entry per CDR3 protein. The sample consists of 400,000 to 500,000 distinct CDR3 sequences, approximately 15% of them appearing once. This clonotype was seen ten or more times. As yet, its antigen is unknown. An absence of ophthalmopathy progression within 18 months meant stable Graves' hyperthyroidism. The patients, who ranged from 18 to 65 in age, presented with newly diagnosed hyperthyroidism lasting under 2 months. Whole-study results and caveats: Within blood appeared most thyroid clonotypes that had expanded above 0.001. Progression to ophthalmopathy was predicted a median of about 6.6 months early.

Germline CDR1 SGHTA, CDR2 FQGNSA. Between the trimmed V and J ends, which lost 4 bases and 3 bases, there was a span of 11 bases. There are 14 residues in the CDR3. The chain has TRBV7-2 and TRBJ2-3; D gene uncertain. Sequences were obtained from blood. The source is a woman younger than 35 with Graves' hyperthyroidism. The chain's CDR3 is CASSSPAETDTQYF. The DNA of the CDR3 is TGTGCCAGCAGCTCGCCCGCGGAGACAGATACGCAGTATTTT.